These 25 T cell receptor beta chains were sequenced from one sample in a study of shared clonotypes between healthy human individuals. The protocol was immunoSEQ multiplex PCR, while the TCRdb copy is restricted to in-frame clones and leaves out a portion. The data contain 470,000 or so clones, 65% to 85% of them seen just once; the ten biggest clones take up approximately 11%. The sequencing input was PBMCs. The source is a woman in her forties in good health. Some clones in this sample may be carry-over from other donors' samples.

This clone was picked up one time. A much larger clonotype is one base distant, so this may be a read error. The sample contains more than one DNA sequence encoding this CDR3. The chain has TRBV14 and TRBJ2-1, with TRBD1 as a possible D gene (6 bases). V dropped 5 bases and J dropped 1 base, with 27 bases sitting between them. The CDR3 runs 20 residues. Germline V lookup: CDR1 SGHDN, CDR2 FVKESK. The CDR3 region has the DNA TGTGCCAGCAGCTTTACGACCGGTACAGGGAAGTTTGAGTCCTACAATGAGCAGTTCTTC. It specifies CASSFTTGTGKFESYNEQFF.

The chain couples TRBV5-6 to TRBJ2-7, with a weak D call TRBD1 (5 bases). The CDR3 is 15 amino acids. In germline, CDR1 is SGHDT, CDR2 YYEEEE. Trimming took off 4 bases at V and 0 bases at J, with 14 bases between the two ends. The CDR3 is CASSLTGADSYEQYF. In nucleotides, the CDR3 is TGTGCCAGCAGCCTTACAGGCGCCGACTCCTACGAGCAGTACTTC.

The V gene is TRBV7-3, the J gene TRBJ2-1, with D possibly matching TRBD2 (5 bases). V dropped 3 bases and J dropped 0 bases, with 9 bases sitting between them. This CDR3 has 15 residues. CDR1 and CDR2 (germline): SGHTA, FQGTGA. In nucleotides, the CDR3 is TGTGCCAGCAGCTTTAACGGGAACTCCTACAATGAGCAGTTCTTC. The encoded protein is CASSFNGNSYNEQFF.

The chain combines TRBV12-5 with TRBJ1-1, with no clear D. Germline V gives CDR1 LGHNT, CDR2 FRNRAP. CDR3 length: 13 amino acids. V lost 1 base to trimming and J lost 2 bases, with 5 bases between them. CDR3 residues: CASGLGVNTEAFF. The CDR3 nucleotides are TGTGCTAGTGGTTTGGGGGTTAACACTGAAGCTTTCTTT.

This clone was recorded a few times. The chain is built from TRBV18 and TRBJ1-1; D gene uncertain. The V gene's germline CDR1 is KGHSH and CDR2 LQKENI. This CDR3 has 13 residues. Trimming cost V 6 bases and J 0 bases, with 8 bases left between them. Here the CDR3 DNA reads TGTGCCAGCTCTTCCGAAATGAACACTGAAGCTTTCTTT. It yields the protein CASSSEMNTEAFF.

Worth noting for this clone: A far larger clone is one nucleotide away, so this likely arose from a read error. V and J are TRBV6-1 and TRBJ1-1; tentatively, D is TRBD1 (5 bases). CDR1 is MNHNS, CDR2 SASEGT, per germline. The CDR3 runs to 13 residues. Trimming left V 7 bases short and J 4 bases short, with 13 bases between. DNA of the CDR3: TGTGCCAGCATGGACACGGGAGGCACTGAAGCTTTCTTT. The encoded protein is CASMDTGGTEAFF.

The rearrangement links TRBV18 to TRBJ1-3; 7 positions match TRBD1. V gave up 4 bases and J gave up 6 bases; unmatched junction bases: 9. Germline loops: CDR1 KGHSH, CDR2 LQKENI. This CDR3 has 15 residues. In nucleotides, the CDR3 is TGTGCCAGCTCACGAGAGACAGGGCACGAAAACACCATATATTTT. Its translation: CASSRETGHENTIYF.

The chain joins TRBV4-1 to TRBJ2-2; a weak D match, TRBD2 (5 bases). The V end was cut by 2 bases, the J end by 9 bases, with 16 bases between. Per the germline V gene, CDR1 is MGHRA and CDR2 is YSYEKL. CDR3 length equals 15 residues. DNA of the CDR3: TGCGCCAGCAGCCAACTAAGTATTCGGGGAAGGGAGCTGTTTTTT. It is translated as CASSQLSIRGRELFF.

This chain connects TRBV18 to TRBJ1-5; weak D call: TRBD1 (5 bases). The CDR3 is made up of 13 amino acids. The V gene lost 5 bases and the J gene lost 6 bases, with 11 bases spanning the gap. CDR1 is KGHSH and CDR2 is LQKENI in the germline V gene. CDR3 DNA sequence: TGTGCCAGCTCAAGGGGTTTGTTTCAGCCCCAGCATTTT. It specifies CASSRGLFQPQHF.

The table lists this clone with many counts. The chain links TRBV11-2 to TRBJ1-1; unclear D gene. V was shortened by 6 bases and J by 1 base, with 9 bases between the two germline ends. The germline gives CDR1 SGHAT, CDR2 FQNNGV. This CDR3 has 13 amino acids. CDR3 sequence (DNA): TGTGCCAGCAGATGGGAACCGAACACTGAAGCTTTCTTT. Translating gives CASRWEPNTEAFF.

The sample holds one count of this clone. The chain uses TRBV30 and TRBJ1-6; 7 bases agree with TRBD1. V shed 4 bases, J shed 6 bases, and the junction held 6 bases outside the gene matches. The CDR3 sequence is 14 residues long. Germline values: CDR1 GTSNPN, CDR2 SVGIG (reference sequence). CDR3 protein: CAWNRDSSNSPLHF. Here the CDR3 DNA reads TGTGCCTGGAACCGGGACAGCTCTAATTCACCCCTCCACTTT.

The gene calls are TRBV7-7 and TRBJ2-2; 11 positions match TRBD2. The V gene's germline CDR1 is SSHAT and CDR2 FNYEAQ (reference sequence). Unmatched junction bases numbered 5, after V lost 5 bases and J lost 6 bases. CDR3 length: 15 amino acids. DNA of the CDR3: TGTGCCAGCAGCCGGGGACTAGCGGCGTCCGGGGAGCTGTTTTTT. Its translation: CASSRGLAASGELFF.

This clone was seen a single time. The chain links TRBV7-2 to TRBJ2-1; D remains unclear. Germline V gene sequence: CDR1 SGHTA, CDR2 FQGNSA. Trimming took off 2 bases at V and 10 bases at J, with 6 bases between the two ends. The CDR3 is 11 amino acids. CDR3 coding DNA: TGTGCCAGCAGCTTACAGTGGGAGCAGTTCTTC. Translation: CASSLQWEQFF.

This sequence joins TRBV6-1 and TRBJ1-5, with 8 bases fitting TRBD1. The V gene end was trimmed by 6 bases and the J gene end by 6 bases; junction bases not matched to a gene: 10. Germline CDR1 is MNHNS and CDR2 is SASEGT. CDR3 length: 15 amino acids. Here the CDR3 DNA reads TGTGCCAGCAGGCCGATTGACAGGGGCGGTCAGCCCCAGCATTTT. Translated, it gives CASRPIDRGGQPQHF.

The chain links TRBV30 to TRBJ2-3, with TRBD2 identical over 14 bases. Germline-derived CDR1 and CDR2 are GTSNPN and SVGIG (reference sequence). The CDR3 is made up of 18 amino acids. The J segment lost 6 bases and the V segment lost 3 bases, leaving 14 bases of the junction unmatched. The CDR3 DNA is TGTGCCTGGAGAGCCTTAAGGGGGACTAGCGGGAGTCTGGATACGCAGTATTTT. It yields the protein CAWRALRGTSGSLDTQYF.

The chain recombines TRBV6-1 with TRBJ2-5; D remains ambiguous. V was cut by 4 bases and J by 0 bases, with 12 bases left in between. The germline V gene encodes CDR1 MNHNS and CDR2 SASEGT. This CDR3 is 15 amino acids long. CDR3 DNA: TGTGCCAGCAGTGTAGACCTATGGGACCAAGAGACCCAGTACTTC. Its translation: CASSVDLWDQETQYF.

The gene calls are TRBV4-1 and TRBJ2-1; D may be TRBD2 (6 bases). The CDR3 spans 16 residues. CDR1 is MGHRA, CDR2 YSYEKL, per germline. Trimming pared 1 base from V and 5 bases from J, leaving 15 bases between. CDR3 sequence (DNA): TGCGCCAGCAGCCAAGTAAGTGCGGGATTCAACAATGAGCAGTTCTTC. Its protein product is CASSQVSAGFNNEQFF.

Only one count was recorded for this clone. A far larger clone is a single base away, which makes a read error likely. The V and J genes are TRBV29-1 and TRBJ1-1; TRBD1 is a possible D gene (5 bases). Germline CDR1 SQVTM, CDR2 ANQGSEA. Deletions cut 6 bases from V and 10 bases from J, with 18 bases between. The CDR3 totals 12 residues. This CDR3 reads CSVGDGLAGAFF. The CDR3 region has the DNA TGCAGCGTCGGGGACGGCCTGGCTGGAGCTTTCTTT.

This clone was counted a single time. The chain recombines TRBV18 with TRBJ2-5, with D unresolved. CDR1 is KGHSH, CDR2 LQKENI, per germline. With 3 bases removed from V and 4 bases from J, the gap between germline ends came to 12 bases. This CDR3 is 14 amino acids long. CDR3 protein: CASSPLGLRETQYF. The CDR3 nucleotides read TGTGCCAGCTCACCCCTGGGTCTGAGAGAGACCCAGTACTTC.

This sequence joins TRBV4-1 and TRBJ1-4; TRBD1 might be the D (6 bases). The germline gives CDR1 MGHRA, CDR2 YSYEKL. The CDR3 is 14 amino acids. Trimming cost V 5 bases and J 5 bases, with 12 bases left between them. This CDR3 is CASSSGQRNEKLFF. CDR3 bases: TGCGCCAGCAGCTCTGGACAGCGGAATGAAAAACTGTTTTTT.

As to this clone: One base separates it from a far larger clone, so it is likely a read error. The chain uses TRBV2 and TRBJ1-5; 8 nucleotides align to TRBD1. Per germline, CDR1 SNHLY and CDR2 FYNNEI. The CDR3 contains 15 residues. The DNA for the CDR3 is TGTGCCAGCAGTGAAGCCGGACAGGGCGATCAGCACCAGCATTTT. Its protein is CASSEAGQGDQHQHF.

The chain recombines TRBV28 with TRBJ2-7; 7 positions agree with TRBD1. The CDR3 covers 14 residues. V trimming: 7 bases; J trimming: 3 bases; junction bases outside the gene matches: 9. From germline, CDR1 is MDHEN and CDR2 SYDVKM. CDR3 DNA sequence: TGTGCCAGCAACCCCGGGGACAGCCGCTACGAGCAGTACTTC. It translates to CASNPGDSRYEQYF. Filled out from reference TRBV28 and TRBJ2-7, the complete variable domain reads DVKVTQSSRYLVKRTGEKVFLECVQDMDHENMFWYRQDPGLGLRLIYFSYDVKMKEKGDIPEGYSVSREKKERFSLILESASTNQTSMYLCASNPGDSRYEQYFGPGTRLTVT.

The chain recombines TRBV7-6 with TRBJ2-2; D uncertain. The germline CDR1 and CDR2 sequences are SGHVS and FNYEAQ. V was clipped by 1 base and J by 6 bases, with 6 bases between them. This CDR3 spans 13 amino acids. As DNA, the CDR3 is TGTGCCAGCAGCTTAGGATATTCCGGGGAGCTGTTTTTT. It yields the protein CASSLGYSGELFF.

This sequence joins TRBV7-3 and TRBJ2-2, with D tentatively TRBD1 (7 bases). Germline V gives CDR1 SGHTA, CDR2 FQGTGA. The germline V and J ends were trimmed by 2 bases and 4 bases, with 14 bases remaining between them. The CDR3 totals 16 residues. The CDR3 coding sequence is TGTGCCAGCAGCTTACAGGGGGGCTCCCTCACCGGGGAGCTGTTTTTT. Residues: CASSLQGGSLTGELFF.

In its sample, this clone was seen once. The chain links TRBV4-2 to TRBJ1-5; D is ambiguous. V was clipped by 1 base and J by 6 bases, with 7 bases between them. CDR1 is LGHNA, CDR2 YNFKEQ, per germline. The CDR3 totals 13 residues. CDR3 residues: CASSQGNFQPQHF. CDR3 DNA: TGTGCCAGCAGCCAAGGTAATTTTCAGCCCCAGCATTTT.